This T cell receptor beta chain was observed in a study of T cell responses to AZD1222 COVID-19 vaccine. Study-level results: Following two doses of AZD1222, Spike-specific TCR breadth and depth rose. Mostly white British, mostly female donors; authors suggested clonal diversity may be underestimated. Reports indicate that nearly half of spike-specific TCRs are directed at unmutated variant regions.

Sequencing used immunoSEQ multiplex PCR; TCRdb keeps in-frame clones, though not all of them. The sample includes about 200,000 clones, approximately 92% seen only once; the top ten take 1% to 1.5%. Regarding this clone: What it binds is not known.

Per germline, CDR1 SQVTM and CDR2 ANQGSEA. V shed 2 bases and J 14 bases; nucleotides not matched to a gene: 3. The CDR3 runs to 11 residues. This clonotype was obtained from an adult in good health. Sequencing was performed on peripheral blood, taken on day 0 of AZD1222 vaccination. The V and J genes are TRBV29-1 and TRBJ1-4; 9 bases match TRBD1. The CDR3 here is CSVEFDRGLFF. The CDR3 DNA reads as TGCAGCGTTGAATTCGACAGGGGGCTGTTTTTT.